This entry is about one TCR beta chain. Its antigen remains unknown. Relative to the germline gene, one junction end is altered; a read error may explain this. This sample stems from a study of T cell repertoires in cytomegalovirus infection. On the study more broadly: CMV infection together with matching HLA type was indicated by public TCR beta signatures. Study-wide results and limits: Carriage of CMV together with the relevant HLA was identifiable through cumulative public TCR beta family frequency. Ex vivo, HLA-C-restricted CMV-specific TCR beta clonotypes prevailed over the rest of the response.

The CDR3 runs to 15 residues. Germline assignment: CDR1 SNHLY and CDR2 FYNNEI. TCRdb ran MiXCR on the reads and lists one entry per CDR3 protein. The sample contains more than 150,000 distinct CDR3 sequences, approximately 20% of which appear only once. The sequence was collected from a human donor in good health (CMV status not recorded). Some clones in this sample may be carry-over from other donors' samples. The gene calls are TRBV2 and TRBJ2-6; D is undetermined. Sequenced material: PBMCs. CDR3 nucleotides: TGTGCCGGCAGTAACAAGGACTCTGGGGCCAACGTCCTGACTTTC. This translates into CAGSNKDSGANVLTF.